The 23 T cell receptor beta chains below all came from one sample that was sequenced in a study of T cell clones after liver transplantation. Repertoires were generated with immunoSEQ multiplex PCR, while TCRdb's copy carries only in-frame clones and drops some. In the table there are around 60,000 clones, 71% of which are singletons. Sequenced material: CD4+ T cells from blood, taken before liver transplant. These receptors originate from a human donor who received a liver transplant.

The chain joins TRBV19 to TRBJ2-6; the D gene is possibly TRBD1 (6 bases). V lost 6 bases, J lost 4 bases, and 25 bases lay in between. Per germline, CDR1 LNHDA and CDR2 SQIVND (reference sequence). The length of the CDR3 is 19 residues. The CDR3, as DNA: TGTGCCAGTAGCCTTCACCTTCCTTTACAGGGTCTAGGGGCCAACGTCCTGACTTTC. It encodes CASSLHLPLQGLGANVLTF.

This clone was picked up a small number of times. The chain employs TRBV6-1 and TRBJ1-1; D is unresolved. CDR1 is MNHNS and CDR2 is SASEGT in the germline V gene. Between the trimmed V and J ends, which lost 7 bases and 4 bases, there was a span of 19 bases. The CDR3 has 15 amino acids. CDR3 DNA: TGTGCCAGCATGACCCGTTTTTCTGCGGTCACTGAAGCTTTCTTT. Translation: CASMTRFSAVTEAFF.

The genes are TRBV11-2 and TRBJ2-7, with unresolved D. The CDR3 loop spans 14 amino acids. CDR1 is SGHAT, CDR2 FQNNGV, per germline. The V gene lost 0 bases and the J gene lost 2 bases, with 8 bases spanning the gap. The CDR3 DNA follows: TGTGCCAGCAGCTTAGAGGCAGGCACCTACGAGCAGTACTTC. It yields the protein CASSLEAGTYEQYF.

V gene TRBV7-2 combines with J gene TRBJ2-5; D might be TRBD2 (7 bases). Germline loops: CDR1 SGHTA, CDR2 FQGNSA. The V gene lost 5 bases and the J gene lost 4 bases, with 17 bases spanning the gap. The CDR3 is 15 amino acids. CDR3 nucleotide sequence: TGTGCCAGCAGCCTCGTGAGGGGGGGCGGAGAGACCCAGTACTTC. As protein: CASSLVRGGGETQYF.

This clone was picked up a small number of times. The V gene is TRBV10-3, the J gene TRBJ2-3; 14 bases line up with TRBD2. V dropped 0 bases and J dropped 0; count of bases not matched to a gene: 11. Germline V gene sequence: CDR1 ENHRY, CDR2 SYGVKD. This CDR3 is 21 amino acids long. The CDR3 reads CAISESIGLAGGLYSTDTQYF. The CDR3 DNA follows: TGTGCCATCAGTGAGTCAATAGGACTAGCGGGGGGCCTTTATAGCACAGATACGCAGTATTTT.

This chain connects TRBV6-5 to TRBJ1-5; the D gene is possibly TRBD1 (5 bases). The CDR3 has 14 residues. The germline gives CDR1 MNHEY, CDR2 SVGAGI. Trimming took 2 bases from V and 7 from J, leaving 12 bases between them. The CDR3 DNA reads TGTGCCAGCAGTTACGACGGGAGGGGACAGCCCCAGCATTTT. Translation gives CASSYDGRGQPQHF.

The chain combines TRBV10-3 with TRBJ1-1; D is unclear. The V and J ends lost 2 bases and 4 bases respectively, with 8 bases between them. This CDR3 has 13 amino acids. CDR1 and CDR2 from the germline V gene are ENHRY and SYGVKD. CDR3 sequence: CAISEQRGTEAFF. In DNA form, the CDR3 reads TGTGCCATCAGTGAGCAGAGAGGCACTGAAGCTTTCTTT.

The chain carries TRBV6-6 and TRBJ1-1; TRBD1 matches at 8 bases. V dropped 1 base and J dropped 5; count of bases not matched to a gene: 6. The CDR3 contains 15 residues. CDR1 is MNHNY, CDR2 SVGAGI, per germline (reference sequence). The CDR3 coding sequence is TGTGCCAGCAGTTACTACCGGGACAGGTTGACTGAAGCTTTCTTT. It encodes CASSYYRDRLTEAFF.

The count of this clone is one. The chain recombines TRBV28 with TRBJ1-3; D remains unclear. The CDR3 runs 15 residues. The V gene's germline CDR1 is MDHEN and CDR2 SYDVKM. Trimming removed 2 bases at V and 0 bases at J, with 8 bases between. Here the CDR3 DNA reads TGTGCCAGCAGTTTACAGTTCTCCTCTGGAAACACCATATATTTT. Amino acid sequence: CASSLQFSSGNTIYF.

The J gene is TRBJ1-5, the V gene TRBV2, with 10 bases lining up with TRBD1. After removal of 6 bases from V and 4 bases from J, the junction contained 6 bases not matched to a gene. The CDR3 covers 15 residues. Germline V gives CDR1 SNHLY, CDR2 FYNNEI. Written as DNA, the CDR3 is TGTGCCAGCAGCCGGGACAGGGGAGGGAATCAGCCCCAGCATTTT. It codes for CASSRDRGGNQPQHF.

CDR3 DNA sequence: TGTGCCACCCCGTATAGCTACAATGAGCAGTTCTTC. It translates to CATPYSYNEQFF. J is TRBJ2-1 and V is TRBV25-1; D not certain. V was cut by 10 bases and J by 3 bases, with 10 bases left in between. Per the germline V gene, CDR1 is MGHDK and CDR2 is SYGVNS. This CDR3 has 12 amino acids.

This clone was seen a handful of times. This sequence joins TRBV19 and TRBJ2-5; 10 nucleotides agree with TRBD1. V dropped 5 bases and J dropped 5; count of bases not matched to a gene: 5. There are 14 residues in the CDR3. CDR1 is LNHDA and CDR2 is SQIVND in the germline V gene (reference sequence). The CDR3 protein is CASSADRGPETQYF. CDR3 nucleotide sequence: TGTGCCAGTAGTGCTGACAGGGGGCCGGAGACCCAGTACTTC. Based on the CDR3 plus reference TRBV19 and TRBJ2-5, the full variable domain is DGGITQSPKYLFRKEGQNVTLSCEQNLNHDAMYWYRQDPGQGLRLIYYSQIVNDFQKGDIAEGYSVSREKKESFPLTVTSAQKNPTAFYLCASSADRGPETQYFGPGTRLLVL.

This sequence joins TRBV29-1 and TRBJ1-1, with TRBD1 as a possible D gene (6 bases). The V and J ends lost 7 bases and 0 bases respectively, with 12 bases between them. CDR3 length: 13 amino acids. Germline V gene data show CDR1 as SQVTM and CDR2 as ANQGSEA. This CDR3 is CSAQGQLNTEAFF. CDR3 nucleotides: TGCAGCGCCCAAGGACAGCTGAACACTGAAGCTTTCTTT.

This clone showed up just a few times. The chain recombines TRBV9 with TRBJ1-1; TRBD1 is a possible D gene (6 bases). Germline loops: CDR1 SGDLS, CDR2 YYNGEE. Trimming removed 7 bases at V and 3 bases at J, with 13 bases between. CDR3 size: 13 residues. The CDR3 DNA reads TGTGCCAGCGACCTGGGGACATACACTGAAGCTTTCTTT. Encoded protein: CASDLGTYTEAFF.

The J gene is TRBJ2-7, the V gene TRBV7-8; 8 bases map to TRBD1. V lost 3 bases, J lost 5 bases, and 3 bases stayed unmatched. Germline CDR1 is SGHVS and CDR2 is FQNEAQ. CDR3 length equals 13 residues. The CDR3 DNA follows: TGTGCCAGCAGCTTCAGGGGGCGGGACGAGCAGTACTTC. Protein product: CASSFRGRDEQYF.

V and J are TRBV7-9 and TRBJ2-7; D gene uncertain. From germline, CDR1 is SEHNR and CDR2 FQNEAQ (reference sequence). With 0 bases removed from V and 0 bases from J, the gap between germline ends came to 21 bases. The CDR3 loop spans 19 amino acids. CDR3 nucleotides: TGTGCCAGCAGCTTAGCTCGAGGTAAACCACTTCCGAGCTCCTACGAGCAGTACTTC. Protein: CASSLARGKPLPSSYEQYF. Supplemented by reference TRBV7-9 and TRBJ2-7, the full variable domain reads DTGVSQNPRHKITKRGQNVTFRCDPISEHNRLYWYRQTLGQGPEFLTYFQNEAQLEKSRLLSDRFSAERPKGSFSTLEIQRTEQGDSAMYLCASSLARGKPLPSSYEQYFGPGTRLTVT.

V gene TRBV6-1 combines with J gene TRBJ2-3; 9 positions agree with TRBD1. Trimming removed 5 bases from V and 5 bases from J; junction bases left unmatched: 8. The CDR3 has 15 residues. Looked up from germline, CDR1 is MNHNS and CDR2 is SASEGT. The CDR3, as DNA: TGTGCCAGCAGTTCCCAGTGGGACAGGGTAGATACGCAGTATTTT. This translates into CASSSQWDRVDTQYF.

The rearrangement uses TRBV6-6 and TRBJ1-1; D is possibly TRBD1 (5 bases). The germline V gene has CDR1 MNHNY and CDR2 SVGAGI (reference sequence). The germline V and J ends were trimmed by 8 bases and 5 bases, with 12 bases remaining between them. This CDR3 region has 12 residues. Written as DNA, the CDR3 is TGTGCCAGCGGCAGGGATAGGACTGAAGCTTTCTTT. Translating it yields CASGRDRTEAFF.

The chain carries TRBV19 and TRBJ1-5; a weak D match, TRBD1 (5 bases). Germline loops: CDR1 LNHDA, CDR2 SQIVND (reference sequence). V was pared by 8 bases and J by 7 bases, with 15 bases between. The CDR3 consists of 13 residues. CDR3 in amino acids: CASLGEGSQPQHF. The CDR3 nucleotides are TGTGCCAGTCTCGGGGAGGGGTCCCAGCCCCAGCATTTT.

The chain carries TRBV14 and TRBJ1-4, with a weak D call TRBD1 (6 bases). Germline CDR1 SGHDN, CDR2 FVKESK. V lost 3 bases and J lost 7, with 15 bases in between. The CDR3 is made up of 15 amino acids. This chain's CDR3 is CASSQIQGFGEKLFF. The CDR3, as DNA: TGTGCCAGCAGCCAGATACAGGGATTCGGTGAAAAACTGTTTTTT.

V is TRBV7-8 and J is TRBJ1-5; 8 bases agree with TRBD1. CDR1 is SGHVS, CDR2 FQNEAQ, per germline. This CDR3 comprises 17 residues. With V trimmed by 4 bases and J by 3 bases, 11 bases remained unmatched. CDR3 loop: CASSSALGTGINQPQHF. DNA for the CDR3: TGTGCCAGCAGCTCCGCCCTCGGGACAGGTATCAATCAGCCCCAGCATTTT.

CDR3 coding DNA: TGCAGCGCTCGACAGGGGAGGAATGAGCAGTTCTTC. It codes for CSARQGRNEQFF. V is TRBV29-1 and J is TRBJ2-1; the match to TRBD1 covers 8 bases. Germline V gene sequence: CDR1 SQVTM, CDR2 ANQGSEA. V lost 7 bases and J lost 7; bases outside the gene matches: 6. The CDR3 is 12 amino acids.

This clone was found once. The chain recombines TRBV28 with TRBJ1-4; D is undetermined. Germline CDR1 MDHEN, CDR2 SYDVKM. This CDR3 is built from 14 residues. V dropped 7 bases and J dropped 8 bases, with 17 bases sitting between them. CDR3 bases: TGTGCCAGCACCCTGAATGGAGTTTCAGAAAAACTGTTTTTT. It specifies CASTLNGVSEKLFF.